The 12 T cell receptor beta chains listed next were all sequenced from one sample in a study of Ad26.COV2.S vaccination and SARS-CoV-2 variants (dated by TCRdb to about 2021). In the paper's terms, the treatment or condition label means: roughly 19 received Ad26.COV2.S at low or high dose, single or two shots; several received placebo; per-sample allocation not given. For vaccine and placebo recipients, repertoires were sequenced using samples collected on day 63 after the first injection. To prepare the library, the immunoSEQ multiplex PCR assay was applied. TCRdb provides this immuneACCESS table in a form limited to in-frame rearrangements. Some clones are lacking; in checked studies, under half of them reflect an unresolved V gene, and why the rest are absent is not known. In this sample the table shows around 300,000 clones, about 85% of which occur a single time. The ten biggest clones cover around 6.4% of the sample.

The material was peripheral blood, obtained in a trial of Ad26.COV2.S vaccine versus placebo. These receptors were obtained from a person aged 18-60 years who received the Ad26.COV2.S COVID-19 vaccine or a placebo.

V and J are TRBV9 and TRBJ1-3, with a possible D match to TRBD1 (6 bases). Trimming took 4 bases from V and 0 from J, leaving 14 bases between them. The CDR3 consists of 16 residues. Germline CDR1 is SGDLS and CDR2 is YYNGEE. The CDR3 loop is CASSPWTATSGNTIYF. The CDR3 nucleotides read TGTGCCAGCAGCCCCTGGACAGCGACCTCTGGAAACACCATATATTTT.

This clone was seen once. This sequence joins TRBV4-3 and TRBJ1-2; D unclear. From germline, CDR1 is LGHNA and CDR2 YSLEER. The CDR3 loop spans 14 amino acids. Trimming stripped 0 bases from V and 4 bases from J, with 9 bases between. This chain's CDR3 is CASSQDTAGYGYTF. As DNA, the CDR3 is TGCGCCAGCAGCCAAGATACGGCCGGCTATGGCTACACCTTC.

V usage is TRBV5-1 and J usage is TRBJ2-5, with 10 bases matching TRBD2. The ends lost 1 base at V and 3 bases at J; junction bases unmatched: 6. The germline V gene encodes CDR1 SGHRS and CDR2 YFSETQ. The CDR3 is made up of 16 amino acids. The CDR3 bases are TGCGCCAGCAGCTTGATGCTAGGACTAGCGGAAGAGACCCAGTACTTC. Translating it yields CASSLMLGLAEETQYF.

The chain recombines TRBV28 with TRBJ2-7, with TRBD2 as a possible D gene (9 bases). The CDR3 spans 17 residues. CDR1 MDHEN and CDR2 SYDVKM come from the germline V gene. V gave up 4 bases and J gave up 3 bases, with 22 bases separating them. The CDR3 region is CASSSAGGGSGGYEQYF. CDR3 bases: TGTGCCAGCAGTTCAGCAGGGGGCGGTAGCGGGGGCTACGAGCAGTACTTC.

The J gene is TRBJ1-1, the V gene TRBV11-2; 7 bases fit TRBD1. Losses at the gene ends were 7 bases for V and 1 base for J; bases not matched to a gene: 6. Germline V gene data show CDR1 as SGHAT and CDR2 as FQNNGV. CDR3 length: 14 residues. The DNA for the CDR3 is TGTGCCAGCACCGTGACAGGGTCGAACACTGAAGCTTTCTTT. Protein: CASTVTGSNTEAFF.

This clone is a singleton in its sample. V is TRBV28 and J is TRBJ1-2; a possible D gene is TRBD1 (5 bases). V shed 3 bases and J shed 4 bases, with 9 bases lying between them. The CDR3 runs to 13 residues. Germline CDR1 reads MDHEN; CDR2 reads SYDVKM. The CDR3 is CASSFQGLYGYTF. Here the CDR3 DNA reads TGTGCCAGCAGTTTTCAGGGCCTCTATGGCTACACCTTC.

This clone was counted once. The chain is built from TRBV29-1 and TRBJ2-4; 11 bases match TRBD2. Trimming took 6 bases from V and 2 from J; bases not matched to a gene: 9. This CDR3 is 16 amino acids long. The germline CDR1 and CDR2 sequences are SQVTM and ANQGSEA. Here the CDR3 reads CSVALTSGRTKNIQYF. CDR3 in DNA: TGCAGCGTGGCGCTTACTAGCGGGAGAACCAAAAACATTCAGTACTTC.

This chain uses TRBV6-5 with TRBJ2-1; a possible D gene is TRBD1 (6 bases). Germline CDR1 MNHEY, CDR2 SVGAGI. Trimming took off 10 bases at V and 2 bases at J, with 12 bases between the two ends. CDR3 length: 13 amino acids. The CDR3 protein is CATGQTAYNEQFF. CDR3 DNA sequence: TGTGCCACCGGACAGACCGCCTACAATGAGCAGTTCTTC.

This rearrangement joins TRBV6-2 or TRBV6-3 to TRBJ2-7; perhaps TRBD1 as D (5 bases). The V gene lost 1 base and the J gene lost 4 bases, with 11 bases spanning the gap. The CDR3 covers 14 residues. Germline V lookup: CDR1 MNHEY, CDR2 SVGEGT. CDR3 sequence: CASSYYAPGYEQYF. In DNA form, the CDR3 reads TGTGCCAGCAGTTACTATGCGCCAGGGTACGAGCAGTACTTC.

This chain links TRBV6-5 with TRBJ2-5; D perhaps matches TRBD2 (7 bases). Germline V CDR1 and CDR2: MNHEY, SVGAGI. V was cut by 1 base and J by 2 bases, with 11 bases left in between. The CDR3 loop spans 15 amino acids. CDR3 DNA: TGTGCCAGCAGTTACTGGAGGGGGGGACAAGAGACCCAGTACTTC. This sequence encodes CASSYWRGGQETQYF.

Comments on this clone: One junction end disagrees with the germline gene, perhaps due to a read error. The V and J genes are TRBV27 and TRBJ1-2; 8 bases line up with TRBD1. Germline V CDR1 and CDR2: MNHEY, SMNVEV (reference sequence). The CDR3 sequence is 13 residues long. In DNA form, the CDR3 reads TGTGCCAGCAGTTTATCTAGACAGGGGACAAGCCACTTC. Its protein product is CASSLSRQGTSHF.

This clone was counted only a few times. This chain connects TRBV6-1 to TRBJ1-5; D is perhaps TRBD1 (6 bases). The length of the CDR3 is 17 residues. The germline gives CDR1 MNHNS, CDR2 SASEGT. Trimming removed 2 bases at V and 4 bases at J, with 18 bases between. CDR3 nucleotide sequence: TGTGCCAGCAGTGAACTAGGGGGGGGCAGCCTAAATCAGCCCCAGCATTTT. The encoded protein is CASSELGGGSLNQPQHF.